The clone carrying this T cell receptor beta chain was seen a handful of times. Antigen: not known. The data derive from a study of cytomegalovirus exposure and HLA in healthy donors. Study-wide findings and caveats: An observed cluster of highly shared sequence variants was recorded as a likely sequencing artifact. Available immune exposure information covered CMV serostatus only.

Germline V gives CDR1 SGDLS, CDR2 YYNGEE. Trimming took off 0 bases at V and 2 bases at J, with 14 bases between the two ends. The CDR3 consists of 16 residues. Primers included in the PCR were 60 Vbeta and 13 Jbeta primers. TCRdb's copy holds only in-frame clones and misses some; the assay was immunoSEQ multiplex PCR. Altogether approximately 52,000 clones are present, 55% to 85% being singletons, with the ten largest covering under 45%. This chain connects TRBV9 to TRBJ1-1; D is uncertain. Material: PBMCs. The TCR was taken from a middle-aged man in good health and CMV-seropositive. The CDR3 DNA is TGTGCCAGCAGCGTAGGGGAGCCAATCCTTAACACTGAAGCTTTCTTT. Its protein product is CASSVGEPILNTEAFF.